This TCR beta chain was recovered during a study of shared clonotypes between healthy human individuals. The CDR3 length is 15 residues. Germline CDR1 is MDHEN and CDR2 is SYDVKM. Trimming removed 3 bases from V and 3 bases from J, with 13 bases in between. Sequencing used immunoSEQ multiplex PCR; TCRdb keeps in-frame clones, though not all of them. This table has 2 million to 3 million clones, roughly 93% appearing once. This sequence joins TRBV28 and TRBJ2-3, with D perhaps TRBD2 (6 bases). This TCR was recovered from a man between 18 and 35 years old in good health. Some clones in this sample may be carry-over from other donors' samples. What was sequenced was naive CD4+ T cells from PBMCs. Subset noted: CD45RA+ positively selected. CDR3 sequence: CASSFGGIGTDTQYF. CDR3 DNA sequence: TGTGCCAGCAGTTTTGGGGGGATTGGGACAGATACGCAGTATTTT.